The 30 T cell receptor beta chains listed next were all sequenced from one sample in a study of blood T cell repertoires in COVID-19. Assay: immunoSEQ multiplex PCR; the TCRdb copy retains only in-frame clones and omits some. The sample consists of approximately 200,000 clones, around 80% of them appearing once. Sequencing was done on a sample of peripheral blood. The source is a woman of 80 years or more with COVID-19, enrolled during active disease.

The J gene is TRBJ1-5, the V gene TRBV7-9, with D perhaps TRBD1 (5 bases). CDR3 length equals 18 residues. Germline lookup yields CDR1 SEHNR and CDR2 FQNEAQ (reference sequence). V lost 2 bases and J lost 2, with 19 bases in between. CDR3 sequence reads: CASSLTDTAMAGNQPQHF. CDR3 sequence (DNA): TGTGCCAGCAGCTTAACGGACACCGCGATGGCTGGCAATCAGCCCCAGCATTTT.

This chain uses TRBV9 with TRBJ2-3, with 12 bases aligning to TRBD2. Losses at the gene ends were 0 bases for V and 6 bases for J; bases not matched to a gene: 2. The CDR3 is 15 amino acids. Germline lookup yields CDR1 SGDLS and CDR2 YYNGEE. DNA for the CDR3: TGTGCCAGCAGCGTAGCTAGCGGGAGGGCGGATACGCAGTATTTT. It translates to CASSVASGRADTQYF.

CDR3 sequence: CASSLYYEQYF. CDR3 sequence (DNA): TGTGCCAGCAGCTTATACTACGAGCAGTACTTC. This chain uses TRBV7-2 with TRBJ2-7; no firm D call. Per germline, CDR1 SGHTA and CDR2 FQGNSA. The V and J ends lost 2 bases and 3 bases respectively, with 2 bases between them. This CDR3 spans 11 amino acids.

This clone appeared a single time. This sequence joins TRBV6-6 and TRBJ2-1, with a possible D match to TRBD2 (5 bases). This CDR3 has 13 amino acids. The V end was cut by 6 bases, the J end by 10 bases, with 16 bases between. CDR1 is MNHNY, CDR2 SVGAGI, per germline (reference sequence). CDR3 sequence reads: CASSSPRTGEQFF. The CDR3 coding sequence is TGTGCCAGCAGCTCCCCTCGGACTGGCGAGCAGTTCTTC.

The rearrangement uses TRBV28 and TRBJ1-2; 7 positions match TRBD1. V was clipped by 2 bases and J by 7 bases; unmatched bases: 4. The CDR3 length is 13 residues. The germline V gene has CDR1 MDHEN and CDR2 SYDVKM. CDR3 residues: CASSLRQGGGYTF. The CDR3 bases are TGTGCCAGCAGTTTAAGGCAGGGGGGTGGCTACACCTTC.

The chain links TRBV7-2 to TRBJ1-4, with D uncertain. Germline loops: CDR1 SGHTA, CDR2 FQGNSA. The CDR3 totals 14 residues. V was trimmed by 4 bases and J by 0 bases, leaving 6 bases between them. CDR3 coding DNA: TGTGCCAGCAGCTATTTTACAACTAATGAAAAACTGTTTTTT. Amino acids: CASSYFTTNEKLFF.

In its sample, this clone was seen a few times. The rearrangement links TRBV7-3 to TRBJ1-2; TRBD1 matches 8 bases. V lost 5 bases to trimming and J lost 8 bases; unmatched junction nucleotides: 7. The CDR3 spans 13 residues. Germline V gives CDR1 SGHTA, CDR2 FQGTGA. As DNA, the CDR3 is TGTGCCAGCAGCCCAGGGGCAGGGGGCGGCTACACCTTC. Translating it yields CASSPGAGGGYTF.

This chain uses TRBV3-1 (or the pseudogene TRBV3-2) with TRBJ1-6; D unresolved. The CDR3 loop spans 14 amino acids. V was cut by 1 base and J by 6 bases, with 7 bases left in between. The germline gives CDR1 LGHDT, CDR2 YNNKEL (reference sequence). The CDR3: CASSQAAGNSPLHF. As DNA, the CDR3 is TGTGCCAGCAGCCAAGCCGCCGGTAATTCACCCCTCCACTTT.

This clone was recorded once. The chain couples TRBV15 to TRBJ1-4; a possible D gene is TRBD1 (6 bases). Germline CDR1 reads LNHNV; CDR2 reads YYDKDF (reference sequence). Trimming took 2 bases from V and 2 from J, leaving 18 bases between them. The CDR3 has 18 residues. DNA of the CDR3: TGTGCCACCAGCAGAACCCCGGGACAAGGCTCGACTAATGAAAAACTGTTTTTT. Amino acids: CATSRTPGQGSTNEKLFF.

The chain uses TRBV29-1 and TRBJ1-1; TRBD1 aligns across 7 bases. CDR3 size: 11 residues. Germline lookup yields CDR1 SQVTM and CDR2 ANQGSEA. Trimming at V came to 4 bases and at J to 11 bases, leaving 7 bases not matched to a gene. The CDR3 reads CSVVSDRDAFF. CDR3 bases: TGCAGCGTTGTGTCAGACAGGGATGCTTTCTTT.

This clone occurred a few times. The chain joins TRBV6-5 to TRBJ1-4; D not resolved. This CDR3 comprises 15 residues. Deletions cut 6 bases from V and 5 bases from J, with 16 bases between. CDR1 is MNHEY and CDR2 is SVGAGI in the germline V gene. This CDR3 is CASRGRHQLNEKLFF. The DNA of the CDR3 is TGTGCCAGCAGAGGGAGACACCAACTAAATGAAAAACTGTTTTTT.

V gene TRBV2 combines with J gene TRBJ2-3; 7 bases align to TRBD2. V gave up 11 bases and J gave up 1 base; unmatched junction bases: 9. This CDR3 region has 14 residues. In germline, CDR1 is SNHLY, CDR2 FYNNEI. CDR3 sequence reads: CALGGRGGTDTQYF. The CDR3 DNA sequence: TGTGCCCTGGGAGGACGGGGGGGCACAGATACGCAGTATTTT.

V is TRBV2 and J is TRBJ1-5; a possible D gene is TRBD1 (6 bases). V lost 7 bases and J lost 7, with 17 bases in between. The germline V gene encodes CDR1 SNHLY and CDR2 FYNNEI. The CDR3 consists of 14 residues. The CDR3 region is CASKPQGSGQPQHF. CDR3 nucleotides: TGTGCCAGCAAACCACAGGGTTCGGGGCAGCCCCAGCATTTT.

The J gene is TRBJ2-7, the V gene TRBV29-1; tentatively, D is TRBD2 (6 bases). This CDR3 has 11 amino acids. Looked up from germline, CDR1 is SQVTM and CDR2 is ANQGSEA. V dropped 3 bases and J dropped 6 bases, with 9 bases sitting between them. As DNA, the CDR3 is TGCAGCGTTGATGGGGGGTCCGAGCAGTACTTC. Residues: CSVDGGSEQYF.

The chain carries TRBV24-1 and TRBJ1-2; D not certain. Looked up from germline, CDR1 is KGHDR and CDR2 is SFDVKD. CDR3 size: 11 residues. The V and J ends lost 2 bases and 8 bases respectively, with 5 bases between them. CDR3 nucleotides: TGTGCCACCAGTGATTCCTTCGGCTACACCTTC. Its protein is CATSDSFGYTF.

V and J are TRBV5-1 and TRBJ2-5; 14 bases align to TRBD2. V gave up 3 bases and J gave up 4 bases; unmatched junction bases: 2. Germline assignment: CDR1 SGHRS and CDR2 YFSETQ. The CDR3 is 15 residues long. The CDR3 loop is CASSSTSGGAETQYF. The CDR3 DNA reads TGCGCCAGCAGCTCGACTAGCGGGGGGGCAGAGACCCAGTACTTC.

This clone was detected once. The chain combines TRBV4-1 with TRBJ1-5, with 10 bases aligning to TRBD1. Germline-derived CDR1 and CDR2 are MGHRA and YSYEKL. J was trimmed by 7 bases and V by 3 bases; bases with no gene match: 9. The CDR3 contains 16 residues. The CDR3 nucleotides are TGCGCCAGCAGCCACACGGACAGGGGGGAGTGGCAGCCCCAGCATTTT. It is translated as CASSHTDRGEWQPQHF.

V is TRBV7-9 and J is TRBJ1-2; no clear D. Deletions cut 6 bases from V and 8 bases from J, with 16 bases between. The germline V gene encodes CDR1 SEHNR and CDR2 FQNEAQ (reference sequence). The CDR3 has 13 amino acids. The CDR3 DNA reads as TGTGCCAGCAGTCGAAGGGAGGCAAACGGCTACACCTTC. Protein: CASSRREANGYTF.

The chain carries TRBV9 and TRBJ2-7; tentatively, D is TRBD1 (6 bases). Trimming took 2 bases from V and 4 from J, leaving 13 bases between them. The germline gives CDR1 SGDLS, CDR2 YYNGEE. This CDR3 region has 14 residues. This CDR3 reads CASSVGATAYEQYF. For the CDR3, the DNA is TGTGCCAGCAGCGTGGGGGCGACGGCGTACGAGCAGTACTTC.

The gene calls are TRBV28 and TRBJ1-1; D might be TRBD1 (5 bases). Trimming took off 3 bases at V and 3 bases at J, with 11 bases between the two ends. The CDR3 length is 14 residues. The germline CDR1 and CDR2 sequences are MDHEN and SYDVKM. DNA for the CDR3: TGTGCCAGCAGTTTTGCAGGGTTCGACACTGAAGCTTTCTTT. As protein: CASSFAGFDTEAFF.

The chain couples TRBV19 to TRBJ1-1; tentatively, D is TRBD1 (5 bases). The CDR3 extends over 12 amino acids. Germline-derived CDR1 and CDR2 are LNHDA and SQIVND (reference sequence). Trimming pared 7 bases from V and 4 bases from J, leaving 10 bases between. The CDR3 DNA reads as TGTGCCAGTAATACAGACAGCACTGAAGCTTTCTTT. Its protein is CASNTDSTEAFF.

This clone was seen only a few times. Other DNA sequences within the sample encode an identical CDR3. In nucleotides, the CDR3 is TGTGCCAGCAGCTTGGGCGTCTCTGGGGCCAACGTCCTGACTTTC. Amino acids: CASSLGVSGANVLTF. The chain recombines TRBV5-6 with TRBJ2-6; D gene unclear. Per the germline V gene, CDR1 is SGHDT and CDR2 is YYEEEE. The V end lost 0 bases, the J end lost 0 bases, and 4 bases lay between the germline ends. This CDR3 comprises 15 residues.

CDR3 region: CASSEAWTGPRNTIYF. In nucleotides, the CDR3 is TGTGCCAGCAGTGAAGCATGGACAGGTCCGCGGAACACCATATATTTT. V gene TRBV2 combines with J gene TRBJ1-3; 7 bases match TRBD1. Germline lookup yields CDR1 SNHLY and CDR2 FYNNEI. J was trimmed by 7 bases and V by 0 bases; bases with no gene match: 9. The CDR3 runs to 16 residues.

The gene calls are TRBV19 and TRBJ1-5, with D tentatively TRBD1 (6 bases). The CDR3 extends over 15 amino acids. With 8 bases removed from V and 2 bases from J, the gap between germline ends came to 16 bases. Germline-derived CDR1 and CDR2 are LNHDA and SQIVND (reference sequence). CDR3 DNA sequence: TGTGCCAGTGACGACAGGATCAGAGGCAATCAGCCCCAGCATTTT. Its translation: CASDDRIRGNQPQHF.

The chain is built from TRBV18 and TRBJ1-1; 10 bases are a match to TRBD1. There are 15 residues in the CDR3. After removal of 8 bases from V and 5 bases from J, the junction contained 11 bases not matched to a gene. Germline loops: CDR1 KGHSH, CDR2 LQKENI. This chain's CDR3 is CASLLSGQGLTEAFF. The DNA of the CDR3 is TGTGCCAGCCTCTTATCGGGACAGGGGTTAACTGAAGCTTTCTTT.

V is TRBV29-1 and J is TRBJ2-5; D is uncertain. Trimming cost V 4 bases and J 2 bases, with 2 bases left between them. This CDR3 has 10 residues. CDR1 and CDR2 (germline): SQVTM, ANQGSEA. The CDR3 DNA reads TGCAGCGTTGCTCAAGAGACCCAGTACTTC. This encodes CSVAQETQYF.

The gene calls are TRBV6-4 and TRBJ1-3; tentatively, D is TRBD1 (6 bases). Looked up from germline, CDR1 is MRHNA and CDR2 is SNTAGT. Trimming took 6 bases from V and 4 from J, leaving 19 bases between them. This CDR3 comprises 16 residues. The CDR3 loop is CASSRERGGSGNTIYF. CDR3 in DNA: TGTGCCAGCAGCAGGGAAAGGGGGGGCTCGGGAAACACCATATATTTT.

This chain links TRBV19 with TRBJ1-3; no clear D gene. Germline CDR1 and CDR2: LNHDA and SQIVND (reference sequence). Trimming pared 4 bases from V and 6 bases from J, leaving 10 bases between. CDR3 length: 13 amino acids. In DNA, the CDR3 is TGTGCCAGTAGTACGAGGGTGGAAAACACCATATATTTT. Encoded protein: CASSTRVENTIYF. Full variable domain (missing parts from reference TRBV19 and TRBJ1-3): DGGITQSPKYLFRKEGQNVTLSCEQNLNHDAMYWYRQDPGQGLRLIYYSQIVNDFQKGDIAEGYSVSREKKESFPLTVTSAQKNPTAFYLCASSTRVENTIYFGEGSWLTVV.

The rearrangement uses TRBV15 and TRBJ1-3; 9 nucleotides agree with TRBD1. Germline V lookup: CDR1 LNHNV, CDR2 YYDKDF (reference sequence). The CDR3 is 16 amino acids. Trimming at V came to 3 bases and at J to 8 bases, leaving 11 bases not matched to a gene. The CDR3 reads CATSRHHTGGADTIYF. CDR3 DNA sequence: TGTGCCACCAGCAGGCACCACACAGGGGGCGCGGACACCATATATTTT.

V is TRBV23-1 and J is TRBJ1-2, with a weak D call TRBD1 (6 bases). TRBV23-1 is labeled an ORF, and its function is uncertain. There are 14 residues in the CDR3. V lost 6 bases to trimming and J lost 8 bases, with 19 bases between them. The CDR3 sequence is CASSPREPQGGYTF. Written as DNA, the CDR3 is TGCGCCAGCAGCCCCAGGGAGCCCCAGGGGGGCTACACCTTC.